This TCR beta chain stems from a study of blood T cells in healthy people across ages. Concerning this clonotype: Its antigen is not identified.

Primers used in a second PCR of about 6 to 11 cycles were a sample-barcoded 5' primer and a J-beta primer mix. TCRdb redid the calling of the 5' RACE reads with MiXCR, one entry per CDR3 protein. The table lists about 1.1 million distinct CDR3 sequences, more than 30% of them singletons. For every donor, a draw yielded around 10 milliliters of peripheral blood. The ends lost 4 bases at V and 2 bases at J; junction bases unmatched: 17. This CDR3 is 19 amino acids long. Germline V gene lookup returns CDR1 SGHAT and CDR2 FQNNGV. The study's findings and limits: PBMCs went unsorted, and a conclusive naive versus antigen-experienced comparison was therefore prevented. Unknown CMV status may confound age-related changes in expanded clones. TCR beta diversity correlated strongly with naive T cell percentage.

The chain links TRBV11-2 to TRBJ2-3; 8 nucleotides match TRBD2. The receptor comes from a man between 18 and 29 years old in good health. The sample consisted of blood. CDR3: CASSYVPGLTGGYTDTQYF. The CDR3 nucleotides read TGTGCCAGCAGCTACGTCCCGGGACTAACGGGGGGGTACACAGATACGCAGTATTTT.